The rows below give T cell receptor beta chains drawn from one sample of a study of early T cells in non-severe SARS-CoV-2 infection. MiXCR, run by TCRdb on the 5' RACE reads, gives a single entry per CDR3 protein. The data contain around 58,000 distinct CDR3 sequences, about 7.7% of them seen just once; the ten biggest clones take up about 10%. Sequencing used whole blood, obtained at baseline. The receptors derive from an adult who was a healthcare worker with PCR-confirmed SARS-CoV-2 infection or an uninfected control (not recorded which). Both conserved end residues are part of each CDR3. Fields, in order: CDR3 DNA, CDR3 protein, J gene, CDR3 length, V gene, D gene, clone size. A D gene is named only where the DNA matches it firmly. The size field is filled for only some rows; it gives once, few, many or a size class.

cdr3_nt: TGTGCCAGCAGGACGACTAGCGGGAGGATTGACAATGAGCAGTTCTTC; cdr3_aa: CASRTTSGRIDNEQFF; j_call: TRBJ2-1; cdr3_length: 16; v_call: TRBV2; d_call: TRBD2; clone_size: many
cdr3_nt: TGTGCCAGCAGTTACTCGGGACCAAACACCGGGGAGCTGTTTTTT; cdr3_aa: CASSYSGPNTGELFF; j_call: TRBJ2-2; cdr3_length: 15; v_call: TRBV6-5; d_call: -; clone_size: few
cdr3_nt: TGTGCCAGCAGTGACCGGGGGGTAGCGCCCCAGCATTTT; cdr3_aa: CASSDRGVAPQHF; j_call: TRBJ1-5; cdr3_length: 13; v_call: TRBV2; d_call: -; clone_size: -
cdr3_nt: TGCGCCAGCAGCCAAGGGCAAGGACACCGCTACGAGCAGTACTTC; cdr3_aa: CASSQGQGHRYEQYF; j_call: TRBJ2-7; cdr3_length: 15; v_call: TRBV4-3; d_call: -; clone_size: many
cdr3_nt: TGCAGTGCTAGTAGATCCGACAGGTTCGATGGCTACACCTTC; cdr3_aa: CSASRSDRFDGYTF; j_call: TRBJ1-2; cdr3_length: 14; v_call: TRBV20-1; d_call: -; clone_size: -
cdr3_nt: TGTGCCAGCAGTACGACCCTTGGACAGGCCGAGCAGTACTTC; cdr3_aa: CASSTTLGQAEQYF; j_call: TRBJ2-7; cdr3_length: 14; v_call: TRBV12-3/TRBV12-4; d_call: TRBD1; clone_size: many
cdr3_nt: TGCGCCAGCAGCTTGACCAGGGGTAATGAGCAGTTCTTC; cdr3_aa: CASSLTRGNEQFF; j_call: TRBJ2-1; cdr3_length: 13; v_call: TRBV5-1; d_call: -; clone_size: few
cdr3_nt: TGTGCCAGCAGCCAAGATCCTGGCGGGAGGACCACAGATACGCAGTATTTT; cdr3_aa: CASSQDPGGRTTDTQYF; j_call: TRBJ2-3; cdr3_length: 17; v_call: TRBV4-2; d_call: TRBD2; clone_size: -
cdr3_nt: TGCAGTGCTAGAGGCGAGCAGTTCTTC; cdr3_aa: CSARGEQFF; j_call: TRBJ2-1; cdr3_length: 9; v_call: TRBV20-1; d_call: -; clone_size: -
cdr3_nt: TGCAGTGCTAGATCGGGAGGGAAAGAGACCCAGTACTTC; cdr3_aa: CSARSGGKETQYF; j_call: TRBJ2-5; cdr3_length: 13; v_call: TRBV20-1; d_call: TRBD2; clone_size: -
cdr3_nt: TGTGCCAGCAGCTTGGGGACAGGGGTCTATGGCTACACCTTC; cdr3_aa: CASSLGTGVYGYTF; j_call: TRBJ1-2; cdr3_length: 14; v_call: TRBV5-6; d_call: TRBD1; clone_size: -
cdr3_nt: TGTGCCAGCAGCTTAGAGCGGGCAGCCTACGAGCAGTACTTC; cdr3_aa: CASSLERAAYEQYF; j_call: TRBJ2-7; cdr3_length: 14; v_call: TRBV7-6; d_call: -; clone_size: -
cdr3_nt: TGTGCCTGGAGTAGGCAGCGGGATGGAGGTACGCAGTATTTT; cdr3_aa: CAWSRQRDGGTQYF; j_call: TRBJ2-3; cdr3_length: 14; v_call: TRBV30; d_call: TRBD2; clone_size: many
cdr3_nt: TGTGCCTGGAGTGTAGGACTTTACGAGCAGTACTTC; cdr3_aa: CAWSVGLYEQYF; j_call: TRBJ2-7; cdr3_length: 12; v_call: TRBV30; d_call: -; clone_size: few
cdr3_nt: TGTGCTAGTGGTTCCAGCGGGGAGGGGATCTATGAGCAGTTCTTC; cdr3_aa: CASGSSGEGIYEQFF; j_call: TRBJ2-1; cdr3_length: 15; v_call: TRBV12-5; d_call: TRBD2; clone_size: -
cdr3_nt: TGTGCCATCAGCGGAAAAAGCGGGAGGGCCTGGAATGAGCAGTTCTTC; cdr3_aa: CAISGKSGRAWNEQFF; j_call: TRBJ2-1; cdr3_length: 16; v_call: TRBV10-3; d_call: TRBD2; clone_size: few
cdr3_nt: TGTGCCAGCAGTTTATGGGAGGAGGTGGGCTACGAGCAGTACTTC; cdr3_aa: CASSLWEEVGYEQYF; j_call: TRBJ2-7; cdr3_length: 15; v_call: TRBV28; d_call: -; clone_size: many
cdr3_nt: TGTGCCAGCAGTTCTGGACTAACAGATACGCAGTATTTT; cdr3_aa: CASSSGLTDTQYF; j_call: TRBJ2-3; cdr3_length: 13; v_call: TRBV28; d_call: -; clone_size: many
cdr3_nt: TGCAGCGTTGTGGACATCCAAGAGACCCAGTACTTC; cdr3_aa: CSVVDIQETQYF; j_call: TRBJ2-5; cdr3_length: 12; v_call: TRBV29-1; d_call: -; clone_size: many
cdr3_nt: TGTGCCAGCAGCGATTGGACGACAGTGGCCGGGGAGCTGTTTTTT; cdr3_aa: CASSDWTTVAGELFF; j_call: TRBJ2-2; cdr3_length: 15; v_call: TRBV5-6; d_call: -; clone_size: many
cdr3_nt: TGTGCCAGCAGTTTTGCGGTCAGGGGGCGCAATCAGCCCCAGCATTTT; cdr3_aa: CASSFAVRGRNQPQHF; j_call: TRBJ1-5; cdr3_length: 16; v_call: TRBV28; d_call: TRBD1; clone_size: few
cdr3_nt: TGTGCCAGCAGCTCCGCCTCCCAAGAGACCCAGTACTTC; cdr3_aa: CASSSASQETQYF; j_call: TRBJ2-5; cdr3_length: 13; v_call: TRBV28; d_call: -; clone_size: many
cdr3_nt: TGCAGTGCCGGGACTAGCGGGACGAATACGCAGTATTTT; cdr3_aa: CSAGTSGTNTQYF; j_call: TRBJ2-3; cdr3_length: 13; v_call: TRBV20-1; d_call: TRBD2; clone_size: many
cdr3_nt: TGTGCCAGTAGACAAAGTGGGGACACTCAGTACTTC; cdr3_aa: CASRQSGDTQYF; j_call: TRBJ2-4; cdr3_length: 12; v_call: TRBV19; d_call: -; clone_size: many
cdr3_nt: TGTGCCTGGAGTGTTGGGTTTTCACCCCTCCACTTT; cdr3_aa: CAWSVGFSPLHF; j_call: TRBJ1-6; cdr3_length: 12; v_call: TRBV30; d_call: -; clone_size: many
cdr3_nt: TGTGCCAGCAGCTTAAGGACTAGCTCCTACAATGAGCAGTTCTTC; cdr3_aa: CASSLRTSSYNEQFF; j_call: TRBJ2-1; cdr3_length: 15; v_call: TRBV7-2; d_call: TRBD2; clone_size: many
cdr3_nt: TGTGCCAGCAGCTTAGCAGAGGGGGCATTTCAGCCCCAGCATTTT; cdr3_aa: CASSLAEGAFQPQHF; j_call: TRBJ1-5; cdr3_length: 15; v_call: TRBV7-2; d_call: TRBD1; clone_size: many
cdr3_nt: TGTGCCAGCACGTCCGGGGTTAACTATGGCTACACCTTC; cdr3_aa: CASTSGVNYGYTF; j_call: TRBJ1-2; cdr3_length: 13; v_call: TRBV6-5; d_call: -; clone_size: -
cdr3_nt: TGTGCCAGCAGTTCAAGACAGGCGGGACTTCAGCCCCAGCATTTT; cdr3_aa: CASSSRQAGLQPQHF; j_call: TRBJ1-5; cdr3_length: 15; v_call: TRBV6-5; d_call: -; clone_size: many
cdr3_nt: TGTGCCAGCAGCTTCCGACTAGCGATCACAGATACGCAGTATTTT; cdr3_aa: CASSFRLAITDTQYF; j_call: TRBJ2-3; cdr3_length: 15; v_call: TRBV7-9; d_call: TRBD2; clone_size: many
cdr3_nt: TGTGCCAGCAGCTCTGGACCCGTCTTACAAGAGACCCAGTACTTC; cdr3_aa: CASSSGPVLQETQYF; j_call: TRBJ2-5; cdr3_length: 15; v_call: TRBV7-6; d_call: -; clone_size: few
cdr3_nt: TGTGCCAGCAGTGCCCAGCGGGAGCCTCGGTATAATGAGCAGTTCTTC; cdr3_aa: CASSAQREPRYNEQFF; j_call: TRBJ2-1; cdr3_length: 16; v_call: TRBV6-1; d_call: TRBD2; clone_size: -
cdr3_nt: TGTGCCAGCAGTTTCCAGGGCTTAACTAATGAAAAACTGTTTTTT; cdr3_aa: CASSFQGLTNEKLFF; j_call: TRBJ1-4; cdr3_length: 15; v_call: TRBV28; d_call: -; clone_size: few
cdr3_nt: TGCAGCGTTGCGGGGTTGGATGGCTACACCTTC; cdr3_aa: CSVAGLDGYTF; j_call: TRBJ1-2; cdr3_length: 11; v_call: TRBV29-1; d_call: -; clone_size: -
cdr3_nt: TGTGCCAGCAGTTTTTCCTCTGAAGCTTTCTTT; cdr3_aa: CASSFSSEAFF; j_call: TRBJ1-1; cdr3_length: 11; v_call: TRBV28; d_call: -; clone_size: -
cdr3_nt: TGTGCCAGCAGCCCTGTGGGGATTCAAGAGACCCAGTACTTC; cdr3_aa: CASSPVGIQETQYF; j_call: TRBJ2-5; cdr3_length: 14; v_call: TRBV7-2; d_call: -; clone_size: -
cdr3_nt: TGTGCCTGGAGTTATCAGAGGGCAGATACGCAGTATTTT; cdr3_aa: CAWSYQRADTQYF; j_call: TRBJ2-3; cdr3_length: 13; v_call: TRBV30; d_call: -; clone_size: few
cdr3_nt: TGTGCCAGCGCGTGGCGGGAGTCCTACGAGCAGTACTTC; cdr3_aa: CASAWRESYEQYF; j_call: TRBJ2-7; cdr3_length: 13; v_call: TRBV7-2; d_call: TRBD2; clone_size: -
cdr3_nt: TGCAGTGCTAGAGACTCGACTAGCGGGAGTGGTGAGCAGTTCTTC; cdr3_aa: CSARDSTSGSGEQFF; j_call: TRBJ2-1; cdr3_length: 15; v_call: TRBV20-1; d_call: TRBD2; clone_size: -
cdr3_nt: TGTGCCAGCCGGGGGACAAAGACCTACGAGCAGTACTTC; cdr3_aa: CASRGTKTYEQYF; j_call: TRBJ2-7; cdr3_length: 13; v_call: TRBV6-2/TRBV6-3; d_call: -; clone_size: few
cdr3_nt: TGTGCCAGCAGCTTGCAACCGGACAGGGTGGACGAGCAGTTCTTC; cdr3_aa: CASSLQPDRVDEQFF; j_call: TRBJ2-1; cdr3_length: 15; v_call: TRBV5-5; d_call: TRBD1; clone_size: few